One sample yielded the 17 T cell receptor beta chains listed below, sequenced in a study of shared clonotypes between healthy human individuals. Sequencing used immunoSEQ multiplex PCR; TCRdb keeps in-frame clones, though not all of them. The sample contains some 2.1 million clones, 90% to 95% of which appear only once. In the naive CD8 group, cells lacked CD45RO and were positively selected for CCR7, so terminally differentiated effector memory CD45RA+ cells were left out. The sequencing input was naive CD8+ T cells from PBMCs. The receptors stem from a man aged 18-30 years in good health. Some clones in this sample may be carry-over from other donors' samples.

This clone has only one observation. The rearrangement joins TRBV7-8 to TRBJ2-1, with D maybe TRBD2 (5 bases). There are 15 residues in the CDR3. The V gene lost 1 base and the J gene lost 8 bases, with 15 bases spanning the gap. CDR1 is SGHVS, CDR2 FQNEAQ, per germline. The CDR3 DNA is TGTGCCAGCAGCTTAGTCAGCGGCGGGTGGGATGAGCAGTTCTTC. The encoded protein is CASSLVSGGWDEQFF.

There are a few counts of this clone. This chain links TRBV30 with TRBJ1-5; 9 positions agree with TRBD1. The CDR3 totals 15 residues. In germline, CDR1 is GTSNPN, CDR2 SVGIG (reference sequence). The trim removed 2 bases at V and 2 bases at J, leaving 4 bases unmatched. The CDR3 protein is CAWSTRQGGNQPQHF. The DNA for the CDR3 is TGTGCCTGGAGTACTAGACAGGGGGGCAATCAGCCCCAGCATTTT.

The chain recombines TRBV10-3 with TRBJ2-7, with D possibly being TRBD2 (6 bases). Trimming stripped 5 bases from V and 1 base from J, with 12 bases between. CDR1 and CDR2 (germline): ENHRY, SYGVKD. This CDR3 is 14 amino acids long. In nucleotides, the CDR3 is TGTGCCATCAGTAGCCGGGACTTGTCCTACGAGCAGTACTTC. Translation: CAISSRDLSYEQYF.

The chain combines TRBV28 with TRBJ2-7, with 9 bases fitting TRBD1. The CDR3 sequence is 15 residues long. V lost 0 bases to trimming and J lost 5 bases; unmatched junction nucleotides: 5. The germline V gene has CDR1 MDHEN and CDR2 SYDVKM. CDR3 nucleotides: TGTGCCAGCAGTTTATGGGGGACAGGGTCTGACGAGCAGTACTTC. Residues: CASSLWGTGSDEQYF.

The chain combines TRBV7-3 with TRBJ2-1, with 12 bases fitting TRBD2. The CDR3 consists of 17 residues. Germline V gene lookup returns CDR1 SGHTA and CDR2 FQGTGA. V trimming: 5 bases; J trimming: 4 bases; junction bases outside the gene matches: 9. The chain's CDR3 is CASSPTPGLAGYNEQFF. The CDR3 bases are TGTGCCAGCAGCCCGACTCCGGGACTAGCGGGTTACAATGAGCAGTTCTTC.

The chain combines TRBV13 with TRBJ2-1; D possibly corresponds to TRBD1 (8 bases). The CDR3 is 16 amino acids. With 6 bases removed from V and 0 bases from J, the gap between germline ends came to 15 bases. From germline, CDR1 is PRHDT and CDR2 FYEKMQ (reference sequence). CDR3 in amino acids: CASSSGGGSSYNEQFF. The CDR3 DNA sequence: TGTGCCAGCAGTTCAGGGGGCGGGAGCTCCTACAATGAGCAGTTCTTC.

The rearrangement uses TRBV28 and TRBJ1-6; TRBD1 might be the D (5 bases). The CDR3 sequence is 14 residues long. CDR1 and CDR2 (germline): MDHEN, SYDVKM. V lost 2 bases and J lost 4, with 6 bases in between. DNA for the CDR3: TGTGCCAGCAGTTTAGGGGGTTATAATTCACCCCTCCACTTT. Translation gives CASSLGGYNSPLHF.

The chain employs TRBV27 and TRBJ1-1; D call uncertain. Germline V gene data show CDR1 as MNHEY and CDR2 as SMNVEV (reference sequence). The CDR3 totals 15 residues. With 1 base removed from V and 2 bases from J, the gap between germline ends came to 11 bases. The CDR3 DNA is TGTGCCAGCAGTTTATGGTCCTCATCTAACACTGAAGCTTTCTTT. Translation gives CASSLWSSSNTEAFF.

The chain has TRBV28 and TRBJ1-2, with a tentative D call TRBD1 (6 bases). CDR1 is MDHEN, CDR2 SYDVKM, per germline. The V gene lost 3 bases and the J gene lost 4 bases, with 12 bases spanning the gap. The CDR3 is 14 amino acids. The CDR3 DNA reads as TGTGCCAGCAGTTTGGGGGGGCTGATCTATGGCTACACCTTC. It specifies CASSLGGLIYGYTF.

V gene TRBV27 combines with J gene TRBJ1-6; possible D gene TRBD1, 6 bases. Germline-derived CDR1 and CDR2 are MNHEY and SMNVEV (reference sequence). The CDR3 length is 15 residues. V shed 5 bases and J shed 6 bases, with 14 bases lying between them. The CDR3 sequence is CASSPMDSSNSPLHF. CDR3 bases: TGTGCCAGCAGTCCGATGGACAGCAGTAATTCACCCCTCCACTTT.

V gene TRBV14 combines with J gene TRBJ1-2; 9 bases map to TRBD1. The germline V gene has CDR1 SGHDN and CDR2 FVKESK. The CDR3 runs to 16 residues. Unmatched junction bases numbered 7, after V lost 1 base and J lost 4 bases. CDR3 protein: CASSQGQVTGGYGYTF. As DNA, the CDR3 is TGTGCCAGCAGCCAAGGACAGGTGACAGGGGGCTATGGCTACACCTTC.

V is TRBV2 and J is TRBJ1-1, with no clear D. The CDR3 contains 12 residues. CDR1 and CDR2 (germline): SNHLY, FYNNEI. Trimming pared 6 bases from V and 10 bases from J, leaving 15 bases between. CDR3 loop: CASRGSGPVAFF. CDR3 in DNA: TGTGCCAGCAGGGGGTCGGGTCCCGTAGCTTTCTTT.

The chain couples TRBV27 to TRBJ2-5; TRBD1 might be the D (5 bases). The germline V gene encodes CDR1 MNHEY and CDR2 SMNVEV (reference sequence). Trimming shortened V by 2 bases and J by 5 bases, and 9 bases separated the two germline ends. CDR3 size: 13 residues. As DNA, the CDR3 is TGTGCCAGCAGTTTAATCAGGGTGGAGACCCAGTACTTC. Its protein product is CASSLIRVETQYF.

The chain's CDR3 is CASSEPGTGPTNEKLFF. The CDR3 DNA reads as TGTGCCAGCAGTGAACCTGGGACAGGACCTACTAATGAAAAACTGTTTTTT. The chain is built from TRBV6-1 and TRBJ1-4, with TRBD1 identical over 8 bases. Germline assignment: CDR1 MNHNS and CDR2 SASEGT. Unmatched junction bases numbered 7, after V lost 2 bases and J lost 2 bases. The CDR3 is made up of 17 amino acids.

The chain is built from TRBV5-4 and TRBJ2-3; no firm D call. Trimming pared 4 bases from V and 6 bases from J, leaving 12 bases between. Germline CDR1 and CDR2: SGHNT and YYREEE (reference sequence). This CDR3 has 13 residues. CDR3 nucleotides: TGTGCCAGCAGCGAAACCTTGGAGGATACGCAGTATTTT. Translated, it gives CASSETLEDTQYF.

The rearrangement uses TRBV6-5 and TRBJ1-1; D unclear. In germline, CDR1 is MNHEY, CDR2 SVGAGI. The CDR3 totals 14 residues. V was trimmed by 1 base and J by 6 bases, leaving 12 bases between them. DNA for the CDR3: TGTGCCAGCAGTTACTGGCAAGTTGGGGCTGAAGCTTTCTTT. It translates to CASSYWQVGAEAFF.

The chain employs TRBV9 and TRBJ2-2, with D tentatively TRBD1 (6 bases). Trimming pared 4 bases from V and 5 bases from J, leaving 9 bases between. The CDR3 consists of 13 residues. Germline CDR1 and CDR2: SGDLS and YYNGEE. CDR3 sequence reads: CASSNDRTGELFF. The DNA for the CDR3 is TGTGCCAGCAGCAATGACAGGACCGGGGAGCTGTTTTTT.